The present T cell receptor (beta chain) was sequenced within a study of CD4 T cells in relation to SARS-CoV-2 and coronaviruses. At the level of the study: After 10 days of antigen culture, PBMC TCR beta CDR3s were sequenced.

Findings of the study overall: Crossreactive clones expanded significantly less to SARS-CoV-2 than monoreactive clones.

CD4+ T cells from unexposed donors were obtained before the COVID-19 pandemic (2011-2018). After around nine days of culture, CD4+ T cells were isolated. Clones were sequenced by immunoSEQ multiplex PCR, and TCRdb holds only the in-frame ones, with some missing. Of nearly 30,000 clones detected, about 80% appear once; the ten largest clones hold roughly 14%. This clone occurred once. Its specificity is not known. V lost 7 bases and J lost 1; bases outside the gene matches: 9. CDR3 length equals 14 residues. Germline CDR1 SQVTM, CDR2 ANQGSEA. This TCR came from a human donor in good health. Sequencing was performed on CD4+ T cells from PBMCs, cultured in vitro. The chain links TRBV29-1 to TRBJ1-1; TRBD1 matches at 7 bases. Here the CDR3 reads CSGTGVIGNTEAFF. The CDR3 region has the DNA TGCAGCGGGACAGGAGTCATCGGGAACACTGAAGCTTTCTTT.